The 23 T cell receptor beta chains listed next were all sequenced from one sample in a study of cytomegalovirus exposure and HLA in healthy donors. The PCR employed 60 Vbeta primers together with 13 Jbeta primers. Only in-frame clones appear in the TCRdb table, and some are missing; sequencing was by immunoSEQ multiplex PCR. The sample records some 190,000 clones, around 80% being singletons. Sequenced: PBMCs. The receptors originated from a man aged 35 to 55 in good health and CMV-seropositive.

This clone was found once. This chain links TRBV11-3 with TRBJ2-7; TRBD1 matches at 8 bases. Germline assignment: CDR1 SGHNT and CDR2 YENEEA. The junction had 4 bases not matched to a gene; V was cut back by 6 bases and J by 6 bases. The CDR3 contains 12 residues. CDR3 DNA sequence: TGTGCCAGCAGTTTACAGGGGGGCGAGCAGTACTTC. This encodes CASSLQGGEQYF.

This clone showed up just a few times. The V call is TRBV5-1, the J call TRBJ2-1; 16 nucleotides line up with TRBD2. The CDR3 covers 17 residues. J was trimmed by 12 bases and V by 1 base; bases with no gene match: 10. CDR1 SGHRS and CDR2 YFSETQ come from the germline V gene. DNA for the CDR3: TGCGCCAGCAGCTTGACCCCCCGGGGACTAGCGGGAGGGTGGCAGTTCTTC. It encodes CASSLTPRGLAGGWQFF.

Of note for this clone: Relative to the germline gene, one junction end is altered; a read error may explain this. The same CDR3 is also encoded by other DNA sequences in this sample. The CDR3 DNA follows: TGCGCCTGGAGTGCACGGAGGACAGGGGGCTCTGAAGCTTTCTTT. This sequence encodes CAWSARRTGGSEAFF. This rearrangement joins TRBV30 to TRBJ1-1; 11 bases match TRBD1. The CDR3 consists of 15 residues. The germline CDR1 and CDR2 sequences are GTSNPN and SVGIG (reference sequence).

J is TRBJ2-1 and V is TRBV20-1, with D possibly matching TRBD2 (5 bases). Per the germline V gene, CDR1 is DFQATT and CDR2 is SNEGSKA (reference sequence). V was clipped by 6 bases and J by 10 bases, with 10 bases between them. The CDR3 is made up of 10 amino acids. The CDR3 reads CSAREGEQFF. The CDR3 bases are TGCAGTGCCCGAGAGGGCGAGCAGTTCTTC.

The genes are TRBV5-6 and TRBJ2-5; maybe TRBD1 (6 bases). CDR1 and CDR2 (germline): SGHDT, YYEEEE. Between the trimmed V and J ends, which lost 7 bases and 2 bases, there was a span of 12 bases. CDR3 length: 13 amino acids. CDR3 DNA sequence: TGTGCCAGCCATGGACAGAGTCAAGAGACCCAGTACTTC. This encodes CASHGQSQETQYF.

This sequence joins TRBV5-1 and TRBJ2-4; D is perhaps TRBD1 (6 bases). This CDR3 has 13 amino acids. CDR1 and CDR2 from the germline V gene are SGHRS and YFSETQ. Trimming left V 2 bases short and J 6 bases short, with 9 bases between. The CDR3 sequence: CASSLGGTNIQYF. CDR3 in DNA: TGCGCCAGCAGCTTAGGGGGTACAAACATTCAGTACTTC. The full variable domain, with the rest looked up from reference TRBV5-1 and TRBJ2-4, is KAGVTQTPRYLIKTRGQQVTLSCSPISGHRSVSWYQQTPGQGLQFLFEYFSETQRNKGNFPGRFSGRQFSNSRSEMNVSTLELGDSALYLCASSLGGTNIQYFGAGTRLSVL.

The chain couples TRBV11-2 to TRBJ1-1; the D is unclear. The CDR3 length is 14 residues. Germline lookup yields CDR1 SGHAT and CDR2 FQNNGV. Trimming left V 1 base short and J 3 bases short, with 9 bases between. CDR3 sequence: CASSLAGSHTEAFF. The DNA for the CDR3 is TGTGCCAGCAGCTTAGCCGGGTCTCACACTGAAGCTTTCTTT.

This clone appeared a few times. The chain is built from TRBV7-3 and TRBJ2-1, with 14 bases aligning to TRBD2. Germline values: CDR1 SGHTA, CDR2 FQGTGA. The CDR3 length is 15 residues. Trimming cost V 4 bases and J 9 bases; bases outside gene matches: 5. CDR3 residues: CASSSGLAGAGEQFF. The CDR3 DNA sequence: TGTGCCAGCAGCTCGGGACTAGCGGGGGCCGGTGAGCAGTTCTTC. The variable domain in full, completed from reference TRBV7-3 and TRBJ2-1, reads GAGVSQTPSNKVTEKGKYVELRCDPISGHTALYWYRQSLGQGPEFLIYFQGTGAADDSGLPNDRFFAVRPEGSVSTLKIQRTERGDSAVYLCASSSGLAGAGEQFFGPGTRLTVL.

This clone was counted only a few times. V gene TRBV7-2 combines with J gene TRBJ1-1, with D perhaps TRBD1 (5 bases). CDR1 and CDR2 from the germline V gene are SGHTA and FQGNSA. This CDR3 contains 15 residues. The V gene lost 2 bases and the J gene lost 1 base, with 11 bases spanning the gap. The CDR3 protein is CASSLQGAGNTEAFF. DNA of the CDR3: TGTGCCAGCAGCTTACAGGGTGCCGGGAACACTGAAGCTTTCTTT.

In nucleotides, the CDR3 is TGTGCCAGCAGCTCCAACAGGGGGTACAATGAGCAGTTCTTC. Its translation: CASSSNRGYNEQFF. The chain joins TRBV7-2 to TRBJ2-1; 8 nucleotides match TRBD1. The CDR3 totals 14 residues. The germline CDR1 and CDR2 sequences are SGHTA and FQGNSA. Trimming at V came to 4 bases and at J to 4 bases, leaving 3 bases not matched to a gene.

This chain joins TRBV7-9 and TRBJ1-2, with 8 bases lining up with TRBD1. CDR3 size: 13 residues. Germline lookup yields CDR1 SEHNR and CDR2 FQNEAQ (reference sequence). V gave up 5 bases and J gave up 6 bases; unmatched junction bases: 5. The CDR3 reads CASSQQGAHGYTF. The CDR3 coding sequence is TGTGCCAGCAGCCAGCAGGGGGCGCATGGCTACACCTTC.

The chain links TRBV20-1 to TRBJ2-5; D is undetermined. CDR3 length: 11 residues. V lost 2 bases to trimming and J lost 4 bases, with 5 bases between them. Germline V gives CDR1 DFQATT, CDR2 SNEGSKA (reference sequence). The chain's CDR3 is CSARRVETQYF. In DNA, the CDR3 is TGCAGTGCTAGACGCGTAGAGACCCAGTACTTC.

The chain recombines TRBV18 with TRBJ1-1, with 7 bases matching TRBD1. V shed 0 bases and J 1 base; nucleotides not matched to a gene: 2. Germline CDR1 reads KGHSH; CDR2 reads LQKENI. The CDR3 is 15 amino acids. CDR3 sequence: CASSPPTGRNTEAFF. CDR3 DNA sequence: TGTGCCAGCTCACCACCGACAGGGAGGAACACTGAAGCTTTCTTT.

This chain uses TRBV25-1 with TRBJ2-5, with a weak D call TRBD2 (5 bases). This CDR3 has 15 residues. V lost 1 base, J lost 1 base, and 10 bases lay in between. CDR1 and CDR2 (germline): MGHDK, SYGVNS. For the CDR3, the DNA is TGTGCCAGCAGTGAATCGTGGGGAGTCCAAGAGACCCAGTACTTC. Protein product: CASSESWGVQETQYF.

This clone was detected only once. The gene calls are TRBV9 and TRBJ2-1; 12 positions agree with TRBD2. The germline V gene has CDR1 SGDLS and CDR2 YYNGEE. This CDR3 has 15 residues. V shed 4 bases and J 5 bases; nucleotides not matched to a gene: 4. This CDR3 reads CASSLTSGGNNEQFF. The CDR3 nucleotides are TGTGCCAGCAGCCTTACTAGCGGGGGGAACAATGAGCAGTTCTTC.

V usage is TRBV5-1 and J usage is TRBJ1-2; D might be TRBD1 (5 bases). The CDR3 runs to 13 residues. V lost 0 bases, J lost 5 bases, and 8 bases lay in between. Germline CDR1 SGHRS, CDR2 YFSETQ. The CDR3 DNA sequence: TGCGCCAGCAGCTTGGGACAGCTATATGGCTACACCTTC. It encodes CASSLGQLYGYTF.

The V call is TRBV4-1, the J call TRBJ2-7; 7 bases match TRBD2. This CDR3 is built from 14 residues. Trimming at V came to 5 bases and at J to 3 bases, leaving 7 bases not matched to a gene. The germline V gene encodes CDR1 MGHRA and CDR2 YSYEKL. Written as DNA, the CDR3 is TGCGCCAGCAGCGGGGGGGACTCCAGCTACGAGCAGTACTTC. It yields the protein CASSGGDSSYEQYF.

This chain joins TRBV6-1 and TRBJ1-1; 9 bases line up with TRBD1. V lost 4 bases, J lost 2 bases, and 11 bases stayed unmatched. Germline loops: CDR1 MNHNS, CDR2 SASEGT. The CDR3 runs 17 residues. The CDR3 DNA follows: TGTGCCAGCAGTGGGGGACAGGGATTAACTAGCAACACTGAAGCTTTCTTT. Encoded protein: CASSGGQGLTSNTEAFF.

The gene calls are TRBV7-8 and TRBJ1-3; 7 positions agree with TRBD1. The CDR3 is made up of 14 amino acids. Trimming took 6 bases from V and 0 from J; bases not matched to a gene: 2. Germline V gives CDR1 SGHVS, CDR2 FQNEAQ. CDR3: CASSHRGSGNTIYF. The CDR3 bases are TGTGCCAGCAGTCACAGGGGCTCTGGAAACACCATATATTTT.

A word on this clone: An end of the junction does not agree with germline; a read error may underlie this. The CDR3 region is CSSSPPGQGSDEQYF. The DNA for the CDR3 is TGTTCCAGCAGCCCACCGGGACAGGGAAGCGACGAGCAGTACTTC. The chain is built from TRBV7-9 and TRBJ2-7, with 9 bases fitting TRBD1. There are 15 residues in the CDR3. The germline V gene has CDR1 SEHNR and CDR2 FQNEAQ (reference sequence).

This clone appeared once. The chain recombines TRBV28 with TRBJ2-5; 7 bases are a match to TRBD1. The CDR3 loop spans 13 amino acids. V trimming: 6 bases; J trimming: 3 bases; junction bases outside the gene matches: 4. Germline V lookup: CDR1 MDHEN, CDR2 SYDVKM. The CDR3 coding sequence is TGTGCCAGCAGGAGTCAGGGGGAAGAGACCCAGTACTTC. Amino acid sequence: CASRSQGEETQYF.

This chain connects TRBV28 to TRBJ2-2, with 9 bases that match TRBD1. The germline V gene has CDR1 MDHEN and CDR2 SYDVKM. CDR3 length: 14 amino acids. The V and J ends lost 6 bases and 5 bases, in that order; junction bases with no gene match: 4. The CDR3 loop is CASRLQGATGELFF. CDR3 in DNA: TGTGCCAGCAGGCTACAGGGGGCAACCGGGGAGCTGTTTTTT.

This chain connects TRBV4-1 to TRBJ2-7; 9 positions match TRBD1. The germline V gene has CDR1 MGHRA and CDR2 YSYEKL. This CDR3 region has 16 residues. The trim removed 4 bases at V and 0 bases at J, leaving 7 bases unmatched. In nucleotides, the CDR3 is TGCGCCAGCAGCCGATTGTTGGGACAGGGCTCCTACGAGCAGTACTTC. It translates to CASSRLLGQGSYEQYF.